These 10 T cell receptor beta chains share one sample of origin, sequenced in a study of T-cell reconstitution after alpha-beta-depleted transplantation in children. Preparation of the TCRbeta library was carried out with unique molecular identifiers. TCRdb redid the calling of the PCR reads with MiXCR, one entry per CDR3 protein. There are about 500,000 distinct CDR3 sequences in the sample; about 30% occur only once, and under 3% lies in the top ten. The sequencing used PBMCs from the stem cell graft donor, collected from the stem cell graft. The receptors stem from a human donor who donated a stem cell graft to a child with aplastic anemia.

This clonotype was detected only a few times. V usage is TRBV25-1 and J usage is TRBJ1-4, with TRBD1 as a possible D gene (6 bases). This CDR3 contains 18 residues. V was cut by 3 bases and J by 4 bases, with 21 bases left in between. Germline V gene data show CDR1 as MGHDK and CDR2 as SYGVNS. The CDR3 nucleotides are TGTGCCAGCAGTGAGATAGGGCGGGGGGCAGCAATTAATGAAAAACTGTTTTTT. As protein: CASSEIGRGAAINEKLFF. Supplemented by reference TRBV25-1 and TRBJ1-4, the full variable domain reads EADIYQTPRYLVIGTGKKITLECSQTMGHDKMYWYQQDPGMELHLIHYSYGVNSTEKGDLSSESTVSRIRTEHFPLTLESARPSHTSQYLCASSEIGRGAAINEKLFFGSGTQLSVL.

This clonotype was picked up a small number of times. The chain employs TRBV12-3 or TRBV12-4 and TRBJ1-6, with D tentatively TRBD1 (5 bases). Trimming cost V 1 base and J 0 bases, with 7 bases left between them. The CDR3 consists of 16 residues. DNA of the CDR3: TGTGCCAGCAGTTTAGGGGGGAGCTCCTATAATTCACCCCTCCACTTT. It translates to CASSLGGSSYNSPLHF.

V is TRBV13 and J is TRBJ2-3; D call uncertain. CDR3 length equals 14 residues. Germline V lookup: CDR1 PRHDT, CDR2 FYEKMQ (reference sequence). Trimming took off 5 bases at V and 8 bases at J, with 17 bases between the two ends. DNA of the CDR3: TGTGCCAGCAGCGTAGACGCGGCCCATCGTACGCAGTATTTT. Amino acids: CASSVDAAHRTQYF.

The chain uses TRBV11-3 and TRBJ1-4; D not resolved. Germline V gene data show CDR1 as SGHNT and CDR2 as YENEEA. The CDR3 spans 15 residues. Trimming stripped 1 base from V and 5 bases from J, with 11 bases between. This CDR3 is CASSLGSAENEKLFF. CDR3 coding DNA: TGTGCCAGCAGCTTAGGGTCGGCAGAGAATGAAAAACTGTTTTTT.

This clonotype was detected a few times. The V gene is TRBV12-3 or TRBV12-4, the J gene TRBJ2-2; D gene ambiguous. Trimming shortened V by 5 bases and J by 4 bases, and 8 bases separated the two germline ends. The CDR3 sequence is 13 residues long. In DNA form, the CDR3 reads TGTGCCAGCAGTCTCCCGGGCACCGGGGAGCTGTTTTTT. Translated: CASSLPGTGELFF.

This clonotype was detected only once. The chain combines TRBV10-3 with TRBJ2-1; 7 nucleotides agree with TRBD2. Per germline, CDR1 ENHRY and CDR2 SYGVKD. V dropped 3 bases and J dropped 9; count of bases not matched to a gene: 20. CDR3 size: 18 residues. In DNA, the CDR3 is TGTGCCATCAGTGATCGAGCCCGCGGCGGGAGAGGGTCTCCTGAGCAGTTCTTC. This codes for CAISDRARGGRGSPEQFF.

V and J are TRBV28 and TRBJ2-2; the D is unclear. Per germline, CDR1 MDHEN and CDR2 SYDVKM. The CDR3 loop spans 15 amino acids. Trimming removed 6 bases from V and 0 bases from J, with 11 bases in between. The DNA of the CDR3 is TGTGCCAGCAGCCGACGGATAGCGAACACCGGGGAGCTGTTTTTT. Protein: CASSRRIANTGELFF.

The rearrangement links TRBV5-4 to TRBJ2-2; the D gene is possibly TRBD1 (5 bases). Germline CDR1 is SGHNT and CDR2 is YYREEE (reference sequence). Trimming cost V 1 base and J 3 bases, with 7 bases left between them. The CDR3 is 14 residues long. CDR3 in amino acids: CASSLRGDTGELFF. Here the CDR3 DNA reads TGTGCCAGCAGCTTGAGGGGCGACACCGGGGAGCTGTTTTTT.

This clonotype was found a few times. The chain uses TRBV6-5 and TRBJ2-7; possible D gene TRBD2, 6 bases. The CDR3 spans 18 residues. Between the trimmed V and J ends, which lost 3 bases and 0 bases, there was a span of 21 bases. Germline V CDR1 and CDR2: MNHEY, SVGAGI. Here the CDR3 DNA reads TGTGCCAGCAGTTATGAAGCCCCCGGACTACTGAGCTCCTACGAGCAGTACTTC. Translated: CASSYEAPGLLSSYEQYF.

For the CDR3, the DNA is TGTGCCAGCAGCGTTGGGACTAGCGGGATGGAGACCCAGTACTTC. Protein sequence: CASSVGTSGMETQYF. V is TRBV9 and J is TRBJ2-5, with 13 bases fitting TRBD2. The germline gives CDR1 SGDLS, CDR2 YYNGEE. CDR3 length equals 15 residues. V dropped 2 bases and J dropped 5; count of bases not matched to a gene: 3.